This T cell receptor beta chain was recovered during a study of T cell repertoires in cytomegalovirus infection. Overall study: Evidence of both CMV infection and a matching HLA type came from public TCR beta signatures.

This clonotype has at least ten counts. The antigen remains unidentified. General study findings and limits: Public TCR beta family frequency separated CMV-and-HLA carriers, including in an independent cohort. Across the ex vivo response, the dominant clonotypes were HLA-C-restricted CMV-specific TCR beta clonotypes.

V trimming: 5 bases; J trimming: 6 bases; junction bases outside the gene matches: 5. There are 14 residues in the CDR3. The germline V gene encodes CDR1 SGHTA and CDR2 FQGNSA. TCRdb passed the reads through MiXCR, listing each CDR3 protein once. Of some 700,000 distinct CDR3 sequences listed, 35% to 40% are singletons. The source material was PBMCs. This chain uses TRBV7-2 with TRBJ2-2; 8 bases align to TRBD1. The sequence was obtained from a human donor in good health (CMV status not recorded). Some clones in this sample may be carry-over from other donors' samples. This chain's CDR3 is CASSTRQGSGELFF. DNA for the CDR3: TGTGCCAGCAGCACCCGACAGGGGTCCGGGGAGCTGTTTTTT. Combining the CDR3 with reference TRBV7-2 and TRBJ2-2 gives the whole variable domain GAGVSQSPSNKVTEKGKDVELRCDPISGHTALYWYRQSLGQGLEFLIYFQGNSAPDKSGLPSDRFSAERTGGSVSTLTIQRTQQEDSAVYLCASSTRQGSGELFFGEGSRLTVL.